This TCR beta chain was recovered during a study of vaccination effects on CD4 cells after COVID-19. A remark on this clone: Its antigen is currently unknown.

At the end of 9 to 11 days of culture, CD4+ T cells were isolated. Every participant took two doses of the BNT162b2 or mRNA-1273 vaccine. This table comes from immunoSEQ multiplex PCR, and its TCRdb copy is limited to in-frame clones, with some not included. There are roughly 41,000 clones in the sample; around two thirds occur only once, and more than 7% lies in the top ten. The source of this sequence is a human donor who received a COVID-19 vaccine. The sample was CD4+ T cells from PBMCs cultured without peptide, taken after COVID-19 vaccination.

The CDR3 DNA is TGTGCCAGCAGTTTCCGGGACAGGGGATTAAATGGCTACACCTTC. Residues: CASSFRDRGLNGYTF. The rearrangement joins TRBV6-5 to TRBJ1-2; TRBD1 matches at 10 bases. The trim removed 4 bases at V and 6 bases at J, leaving 8 bases unmatched. CDR1 and CDR2 from the germline V gene are MNHEY and SVGAGI. The CDR3 loop spans 15 amino acids.